Each of the 6 T cell receptor beta chains below was sequenced from the same sample in a study of neurological immune-mediated disorders. In TCRdb, the 5' RACE reads were re-called with MiXCR into one record per CDR3 protein. The data hold more than 40,000 distinct CDR3 sequences, with about 13% observed a single time. Time point denoted: longitudinal time-point 3. The specimen was PBMCs. These receptors all come from a male donor with HTLV-1-associated myelopathy (HAM/TSP).

This clonotype was recorded many times. This chain connects TRBV2 to TRBJ1-6, with TRBD1 as a possible D gene (5 bases). The V end was cut by 8 bases, the J end by 6 bases, with 11 bases between. This CDR3 region has 13 residues. Germline CDR1 and CDR2: SNHLY and FYNNEI. The CDR3 protein is CASQGAPNSPLHF. Here the CDR3 DNA reads TGTGCCAGCCAGGGCGCTCCTAATTCACCCCTCCACTTT. The variable domain in full, with the rest retrieved from reference TRBV2 and TRBJ1-6, is EPEVTQTPSHQVTQMGQEVILRCVPISNHLYFYWYRQILGQKVEFLVSFYNNEISEKSEIFDDQFSVERPDGSNFTLKIRSTKLEDSAMYFCASQGAPNSPLHFGNGTRLTVT.

The sample holds many counts of this clonotype. This rearrangement joins TRBV20-1 to TRBJ2-3; 10 nucleotides align to TRBD2. Germline assignment: CDR1 DFQATT and CDR2 SNEGSKA (reference sequence). The CDR3 length is 15 residues. V lost 0 bases and J lost 3; bases outside the gene matches: 3. CDR3 coding DNA: TGCAGTGCTAGAGACCCTAGCGGGGGTACAGATACGCAGTATTTT. It specifies CSARDPSGGTDTQYF.

This clonotype occurred many times. J is TRBJ1-1 and V is TRBV14; D is unresolved. CDR1 is SGHDN, CDR2 FVKESK, per germline. Trimming pared 1 base from V and 8 bases from J, leaving 8 bases between. The CDR3 sequence is 12 residues long. The CDR3 DNA reads as TGTGCCAGCAGCCAAGCCAACAGAGAAGCTTTCTTT. This codes for CASSQANREAFF.

This clonotype was observed at least ten times. The chain joins TRBV5-1 to TRBJ2-7; D is unclear. CDR1 is SGHRS and CDR2 is YFSETQ in the germline V gene. Trimming took 0 bases from V and 3 from J, leaving 16 bases between them. The CDR3 is made up of 16 amino acids. The CDR3 DNA reads as TGCGCCAGCAGCTTGGAGGCTAGATCCTTCGGCTACGAGCAGTACTTC. Translated: CASSLEARSFGYEQYF.

This clonotype came up many times. J is TRBJ1-1 and V is TRBV7-8, with 7 bases identical to TRBD1. V lost 5 bases to trimming and J lost 1 base; unmatched junction nucleotides: 4. This CDR3 spans 14 amino acids. CDR1 and CDR2 (germline): SGHVS, FQNEAQ. Here the CDR3 reads CASSRRDRNTEAFF. For the CDR3, the DNA is TGTGCCAGCAGCCGACGGGACAGGAACACTGAAGCTTTCTTT.

In this sample, this clonotype turned up many times. The chain combines TRBV20-1 with TRBJ1-6, with 8 bases lining up with TRBD1. Germline V gene data show CDR1 as DFQATT and CDR2 as SNEGSKA (reference sequence). V dropped 6 bases and J dropped 13; count of bases not matched to a gene: 11. CDR3 length equals 13 residues. CDR3 residues: CSAIDRGSMPLHF. The DNA for the CDR3 is TGCAGTGCCATCGACAGGGGAAGTATGCCCCTCCACTTT.